One and the same sample provided the 31 T cell receptor beta chains below, sequenced in a study of T cells in Graves' hyperthyroidism and ophthalmopathy. Amplification yielded TCR beta CDR3 regions, with RNA transcripts as the source. TCR CDR3 regions were first amplified by RT-PCR with HTBI primers. TCRdb re-analysed the multiplex PCR reads in MiXCR, keeping a single row per CDR3 protein. This sample yields around 450,000 distinct CDR3 sequences, of which approximately 15% are seen a single time; roughly 7.7% belongs to the top ten. Sequencing was done on a sample of blood. Receptor source: a woman between 18 and 30 years old with Graves' hyperthyroidism.

Ten or more counts support this clonotype. V gene TRBV12-3 or TRBV12-4 combines with J gene TRBJ2-1, with 8 bases that match TRBD1. The V segment lost 6 bases and the J segment 6 bases; nucleotides outside the gene matches: 4. CDR3 size: 13 residues. The CDR3 sequence: CASSLGTGNEQFF. DNA of the CDR3: TGTGCCAGCAGCTTGGGGACAGGCAATGAGCAGTTCTTC.

There are many counts of this clonotype. The chain employs TRBV3-1 and TRBJ1-3; 7 bases are a match to TRBD1. Germline CDR1 LGHDT, CDR2 YNNKEL (reference sequence). The CDR3 consists of 14 residues. Trimming took 4 bases from V and 2 from J; bases not matched to a gene: 2. The CDR3 is CASSRGTAGNTIYF. The CDR3 DNA sequence: TGTGCCAGCAGCCGCGGGACAGCTGGAAACACCATATATTTT.

The table lists this clonotype with many counts. The chain carries TRBV2 and TRBJ1-5; possibly TRBD1 for D (6 bases). Germline CDR1 and CDR2: SNHLY and FYNNEI. The CDR3 sequence is 14 residues long. V lost 7 bases and J 6 bases, leaving 16 bases between the germline ends. CDR3 sequence reads: CASTEGVAGQPQHF. Here the CDR3 DNA reads TGTGCCAGCACCGAGGGGGTTGCGGGTCAGCCCCAGCATTTT.

This clonotype was seen many times. V and J are TRBV2 and TRBJ1-5, with TRBD1 matching 8 bases. Trimming at V came to 6 bases and at J to 0 bases, leaving 7 bases not matched to a gene. Germline CDR1 SNHLY, CDR2 FYNNEI. The CDR3 loop spans 16 amino acids. As DNA, the CDR3 is TGTGCCAGCAGCCACGAGACAGGGGATAGCAATCAGCCCCAGCATTTT. Protein product: CASSHETGDSNQPQHF.

This clonotype was detected a few times. The chain carries TRBV7-9 and TRBJ1-2; D is unclear. The ends were cut back, 7 bases at V and 4 bases at J, with 13 bases in the middle. CDR1 and CDR2 (germline): SEHNR, FQNEAQ (reference sequence). This CDR3 has 13 amino acids. CDR3: CASTHGESYGYTF. The CDR3 nucleotides are TGTGCCAGCACTCACGGGGAAAGCTATGGCTACACCTTC.

This clonotype occurred many times. V usage is TRBV11-2 and J usage is TRBJ2-2, with 7 nucleotides matching TRBD1. After removal of 2 bases from V and 5 bases from J, the junction contained 2 bases not matched to a gene. There are 14 residues in the CDR3. CDR1 and CDR2 from the germline V gene are SGHAT and FQNNGV. The CDR3 protein is CASSLSQGTGELFF. The CDR3 DNA sequence: TGTGCCAGCAGCTTATCACAGGGGACCGGGGAGCTGTTTTTT. Full variable domain (rest looked up from reference TRBV11-2 and TRBJ2-2): EAGVAQSPRYKIIEKRQSVAFWCNPISGHATLYWYQQILGQGPKLLIQFQNNGVVDDSQLPKDRFSAERLKGVDSTLKIQPAKLEDSAVYLCASSLSQGTGELFFGEGSRLTVL.

The table lists this clonotype with many counts. CDR3 sequence (DNA): TGTGCCAGCATTGCTTCATATGGGGGGCGGGACACTGAAGCTTTCTTT. Its translation: CASIASYGGRDTEAFF. This chain connects TRBV27 to TRBJ1-1, with a tentative D call TRBD1 (6 bases). Germline V gene sequence: CDR1 MNHEY, CDR2 SMNVEV (reference sequence). The CDR3 runs to 16 residues. Trimming pared 7 bases from V and 3 bases from J, leaving 21 bases between.

This clonotype was detected a few times. The chain carries TRBV28 and TRBJ2-5, with D tentatively TRBD2 (6 bases). Germline values: CDR1 MDHEN, CDR2 SYDVKM. Trimming took off 4 bases at V and 5 bases at J, with 14 bases between the two ends. The CDR3 loop spans 14 amino acids. CDR3 nucleotides: TGTGCCAGCAGTTCCCGGGGGTCAGGGGAGACCCAGTACTTC. Translated, it gives CASSSRGSGETQYF.

The table lists this clonotype with many counts. The rearrangement links TRBV7-2 to TRBJ2-3; D perhaps matches TRBD2 (5 bases). The CDR3 covers 14 residues. Germline loops: CDR1 SGHTA, CDR2 FQGNSA. V gave up 1 base and J gave up 3 bases, with 8 bases separating them. CDR3 in amino acids: CASSLGPGTDTQYF. The CDR3 coding sequence is TGTGCCAGCAGCTTAGGTCCGGGGACAGATACGCAGTATTTT.

Ten or more counts support this clonotype. The chain carries TRBV6-1 and TRBJ2-3; 7 nucleotides line up with TRBD1. The germline V gene has CDR1 MNHNS and CDR2 SASEGT. The CDR3 is made up of 15 amino acids. V lost 6 bases and J lost 2; bases outside the gene matches: 8. DNA for the CDR3: TGTGCCAGCAGGCCACGGGACAGAAACACAGATACGCAGTATTTT. Protein: CASRPRDRNTDTQYF.

This clonotype showed up many times. The chain couples TRBV12-3 or TRBV12-4 to TRBJ2-5; unclear D gene. The CDR3 sequence is 11 residues long. Trimming removed 7 bases at V and 0 bases at J, with 3 bases between. The CDR3 DNA sequence: TGTGCCAGCACCAACCAAGAGACCCAGTACTTC. Translating it yields CASTNQETQYF.

With regard to this clonotype: Its ends do not fully match the called genes, so a read error is possible. The chain combines TRBV27 with TRBJ1-3; 10 nucleotides align to TRBD1. This CDR3 is 16 amino acids long. Germline lookup yields CDR1 MNHEY and CDR2 SMNVEV (reference sequence). In DNA, the CDR3 is TGTGCCAGCAGTACCCGGGACAGGGGTTCTGGAAACATCATATATTTT. Translated, it gives CASSTRDRGSGNIIYF.

The sample holds many counts of this clonotype. The chain is built from TRBV7-2 and TRBJ2-3, with 7 bases fitting TRBD2. V trimming: 4 bases; J trimming: 5 bases; junction bases outside the gene matches: 9. The CDR3 covers 15 residues. In germline, CDR1 is SGHTA, CDR2 FQGNSA. CDR3: CASSSQLASGDTQYF. As DNA, the CDR3 is TGTGCCAGCAGCTCCCAACTAGCGTCGGGAGATACGCAGTATTTT.

V and J are TRBV30 and TRBJ1-6, with D tentatively TRBD1 (5 bases). Trimming removed 3 bases at V and 8 bases at J, with 17 bases between. The CDR3 loop spans 15 amino acids. CDR1 and CDR2 (germline): GTSNPN, SVGIG (reference sequence). This chain's CDR3 is CAWRAPGTGYSPLHF. DNA of the CDR3: TGTGCCTGGAGGGCGCCCGGGACGGGTTATTCACCCCTCCACTTT.

This clonotype has more than one count but fewer than ten. The chain joins TRBV4-1 to TRBJ2-5; TRBD2 aligns across 8 bases. The V segment lost 6 bases and the J segment 5 bases; nucleotides outside the gene matches: 8. The CDR3 is made up of 14 amino acids. Germline V gene data show CDR1 as MGHRA and CDR2 as YSYEKL. The CDR3 DNA is TGCGCCAGCAGACAGAGCGGGAGTAGTGAGACCCAGTACTTC. Amino acid sequence: CASRQSGSSETQYF.

About this clonotype: Just one base apart from a much larger clone, this may be a read error. The J gene is TRBJ2-1, the V gene TRBV12-3 or TRBV12-4; 14 bases match TRBD2. The CDR3 spans 16 residues. V shed 6 bases, J shed 6 bases, and the junction held 7 bases outside the gene matches. CDR3 bases: TGTGCCAGCAGGGGGACTAGCGGGAGAAGGGTCAATGAGCAGTTCTTC. It codes for CASRGTSGRRVNEQFF.

The V call is TRBV2, the J call TRBJ2-2, with D perhaps TRBD2 (6 bases). Germline-derived CDR1 and CDR2 are SNHLY and FYNNEI. The V end lost 1 base, the J end lost 6 bases, and 12 bases lay between the germline ends. This CDR3 is built from 15 residues. CDR3 coding DNA: TGTGCCAGCAGTGAAGTGGTCAGGGAGGCCGGGGAGCTGTTTTTT. As protein: CASSEVVREAGELFF.

Concerning this clonotype itself: One end of the junction is discordant with germline, which a read error may explain. V is TRBV15 and J is TRBJ1-1; D possibly corresponds to TRBD1 (5 bases). The CDR3 loop spans 13 amino acids. The germline V gene encodes CDR1 LNHNV and CDR2 YYDKDF (reference sequence). The CDR3, as DNA: TGTGCCACTGAACGAACGGGGGGGACTGAAGCTCTCTTT. Translating it yields CATERTGGTEALF.

The chain uses TRBV12-3 or TRBV12-4 and TRBJ2-4; D is unclear. Between the trimmed V and J ends, which lost 1 base and 8 bases, there was a span of 6 bases. There are 12 residues in the CDR3. The CDR3 is CASSLGVHIQYF. The CDR3 region has the DNA TGTGCCAGCAGTTTAGGGGTGCACATTCAGTACTTC.

This clonotype showed up just a few times. The V and J genes are TRBV19 and TRBJ2-3; 12 nucleotides align to TRBD2. V was clipped by 5 bases and J by 7 bases; unmatched bases: 13. The CDR3 has 17 residues. In germline, CDR1 is LNHDA, CDR2 SQIVND (reference sequence). CDR3 in amino acids: CASSVSLAGGPSYTQYF. DNA for the CDR3: TGTGCCAGTAGTGTCTCCCTAGCGGGAGGGCCGTCATATACGCAGTATTTT.

The chain combines TRBV4-2 with TRBJ2-1, with D tentatively TRBD1 (6 bases). The CDR3 extends over 13 amino acids. Between the trimmed V and J ends, which lost 4 bases and 9 bases, there was a span of 13 bases. Germline V gene data show CDR1 as LGHNA and CDR2 as YNFKEQ. The CDR3 nucleotides are TGTGCCAGCAGCCCATCAGGGGTGGGTGAGCAGTTCTTC. Protein product: CASSPSGVGEQFF.

The chain links TRBV6-1 to TRBJ1-2, with 11 bases lining up with TRBD1. CDR3 length equals 15 residues. J was trimmed by 4 bases and V by 6 bases; bases with no gene match: 7. Germline V gives CDR1 MNHNS, CDR2 SASEGT. This CDR3 is CASRARTGGGYGYTF. Written as DNA, the CDR3 is TGTGCCAGCAGGGCCCGGACAGGGGGCGGCTATGGCTACACCTTC.

This clonotype was seen at least ten times. This chain links TRBV13 with TRBJ1-2; D might be TRBD1 (6 bases). V dropped 3 bases and J dropped 6 bases, with 11 bases sitting between them. CDR3 length equals 13 residues. Germline CDR1 reads PRHDT; CDR2 reads FYEKMQ (reference sequence). DNA of the CDR3: TGTGCCAGCAGCTTGTTCAGGGGTCATGGCTACACCTTC. Amino acids: CASSLFRGHGYTF.

This clonotype was found many times. The CDR3 DNA reads TGTGCCAGCAGCCCACCAAGGTCGGGCCCGGGGGAGCAGTACTTC. This sequence encodes CASSPPRSGPGEQYF. The V call is TRBV3-1, the J call TRBJ2-7; a possible D gene is TRBD2 (5 bases). Between the trimmed V and J ends, which lost 4 bases and 7 bases, there was a span of 20 bases. The length of the CDR3 is 15 residues. CDR1 is LGHDT and CDR2 is YNNKEL in the germline V gene (reference sequence).

This clonotype was counted many times. The chain combines TRBV20-1 with TRBJ2-5; 8 bases match TRBD1. From germline, CDR1 is DFQATT and CDR2 SNEGSKA (reference sequence). J gave up 5 bases and V 5 bases, and 10 bases lay outside the gene matches. The CDR3 is made up of 14 amino acids. CDR3 sequence reads: CSAPRQGAIETQYF. CDR3 DNA: TGCAGTGCTCCCAGGCAGGGGGCCATTGAGACCCAGTACTTC.

The chain recombines TRBV20-1 with TRBJ1-2, with TRBD1 as a possible D gene (5 bases). CDR3 length equals 13 residues. Germline CDR1 is DFQATT and CDR2 is SNEGSKA (reference sequence). The V gene lost 0 bases and the J gene lost 5 bases, with 10 bases spanning the gap. CDR3 coding DNA: TGCAGTGCTAGAGAGGGGGGGATTTATGGCTACACCTTC. Translated: CSAREGGIYGYTF.

The chain carries TRBV14 and TRBJ2-7; no clear D gene. The CDR3 consists of 13 residues. CDR1 is SGHDN, CDR2 FVKESK, per germline. The V end lost 3 bases, the J end lost 0 bases, and 6 bases lay between the germline ends. The CDR3 loop is CASSQAHSYEQYF. The CDR3 DNA sequence: TGTGCCAGCAGCCAGGCACACTCCTACGAGCAGTACTTC.

This clonotype came up a few times. The chain couples TRBV9 to TRBJ1-6; D is undetermined. The CDR3 is made up of 15 amino acids. V lost 5 bases, J lost 5 bases, and 14 bases lay in between. In germline, CDR1 is SGDLS, CDR2 YYNGEE. The CDR3 spells CASSVTELDNSPLHF. Written as DNA, the CDR3 is TGTGCCAGCAGTGTCACAGAGTTAGATAATTCACCCCTCCACTTT.

This clonotype was counted many times. J is TRBJ1-6 and V is TRBV27; tentative D call: TRBD1 (6 bases). Per germline, CDR1 MNHEY and CDR2 SMNVEV (reference sequence). Trimming pared 6 bases from V and 7 bases from J, leaving 13 bases between. The CDR3 spans 14 residues. DNA of the CDR3: TGTGCCAGCAGGGCAGGGGCCAGCAATTCACCCCTCCACTTT. Its protein product is CASRAGASNSPLHF.

Concerning this clonotype: This may arise from a read error, as a much more abundant clone is one base away. V usage is TRBV27 and J usage is TRBJ1-3, with TRBD1 identical over 10 bases. This CDR3 region has 16 residues. Germline assignment: CDR1 MNHEY and CDR2 SMNVEV (reference sequence). The DNA for the CDR3 is TGTGCCAGCAGTCGACAGGGGGCATCCTCTGGAGACACCATATATTTT. The encoded protein is CASSRQGASSGDTIYF.

This clonotype showed up many times. This chain links TRBV20-1 with TRBJ1-5; maybe TRBD1 (6 bases). Per the germline V gene, CDR1 is DFQATT and CDR2 is SNEGSKA (reference sequence). Trimming removed 3 bases at V and 3 bases at J, with 9 bases between. CDR3 length: 13 amino acids. The CDR3 loop is CSASGQFNQPQHF. The CDR3 nucleotides read TGCAGTGCTAGCGGACAGTTCAATCAGCCCCAGCATTTT.